A selection of T cell receptor beta chains follows, all from one sample in a study of OX40 agonist ivuxolimab in advanced cancers. Assay used: immunoSEQ multiplex PCR; TCRdb lists only in-frame clones, some missing. The top ten clones hold approximately 2% of a sample with some 100,000 clones, about nine tenths of them seen once. Sample: CD4+ or CD8+ T cells sorted from blood, taken in a trial of the OX40 agonist ivuxolimab. The source of these receptors is an adult with an advanced solid tumor such as melanoma, head and neck, liver or kidney cancer. The CDR3 runs from the conserved cysteine through the conserved F or W. Each record gives: CDR3 length, clone size, V gene, J gene, CDR3 protein. Not every row has a clone size; where given, it reads once, few, many or a size class.

12,NA,TRBV5-1,TRBJ2-3,CASSISTDTQYF
18,NA,TRBV11-3,TRBJ2-3,CASSLGGAVQGDTDTQYF
17,NA,TRBV6-1,TRBJ1-5,CASSGGNTGGGNQPQHF
16,NA,TRBV5-6,TRBJ2-1,CASSLELAGRFNEQFF
14,once,TRBV28,TRBJ2-1,CASSSSRIDNEQFF
12,NA,TRBV2,TRBJ1-4,CASLGGNEKLFF
15,NA,TRBV6-4,TRBJ2-1,CASSDAGTGLNEQFF
17,NA,TRBV15,TRBJ2-1,CATSSDLGTGPYNEQFF
15,NA,TRBV28,TRBJ1-1,CASRAGGAGETEAFF
17,NA,TRBV28,TRBJ2-7,CASSLPGLAGSSYEQYF
13,NA,TRBV19,TRBJ2-5,CASSIQGGETQYF
13,NA,TRBV19,TRBJ1-5,CASGDRAGQPQHF
15,NA,TRBV7-9,TRBJ2-7,CASSATSGGSYEQYF
12,few,TRBV10-1,TRBJ1-2,CASRDRGYGYTF
15,NA,TRBV19,TRBJ2-7,CASSIEGGQVYEQYF
11,NA,TRBV29-1,TRBJ1-4,CSAAQGEKLFF
16,NA,TRBV7-2,TRBJ2-3,CASSFGLAGVVDTQYF
13,NA,TRBV5-1,TRBJ1-1,CASSSGTGTEAFF
14,NA,TRBV11-3,TRBJ2-3,CASSRGLTTDTQYF
13,NA,TRBV27,TRBJ1-2,CASAKDYNYGYTF
14,NA,TRBV5-1,TRBJ2-3,CASTREGSTDTQYF
17,few,TRBV16,TRBJ2-1,CASSPRQVAGSYNEQFF
14,NA,TRBV11-1,NA,CASSFGQISYEQYF
14,NA,TRBV7-7,TRBJ2-2,CASSPKGDTGELFF
14,NA,TRBV5-1,TRBJ2-1,CASFLDRAYNEQFF
10,many,TRBV6-1,TRBJ1-2,CASSNYGYTF
14,NA,TRBV11-3,TRBJ2-1,CASSLESSRGEQFF
13,NA,TRBV18,TRBJ2-3,CASSPSSTDTQYF
15,NA,TRBV5-1,TRBJ2-2,CASSLATRNTGELFF
17,NA,TRBV5-1,TRBJ2-7,CASSRGTSGRSSYEQYF
12,few,TRBV28,TRBJ1-2,CASSYTDYGYTF
12,NA,TRBV28,TRBJ1-4,CASSWDRSRVFF
13,NA,TRBV14,TRBJ1-1,CASSQVWPNEAFF
13,NA,TRBV7-8,TRBJ2-1,CASSSGDIGEQFF
11,NA,TRBV29-1,TRBJ2-7,CSVQGAYEQYF
14,NA,TRBV29-1,TRBJ1-1,CSVRGGRGDTEAFF
15,NA,TRBV11-2,TRBJ2-1,CASSLSGRYLNEQFF
16,NA,TRBV6-6,TRBJ1-5,CASSYPSGNSNQPQHF